This T cell receptor beta chain was captured by sequencing in a study of PD-1 blockade in mismatch repair-deficient tumors. Study as a whole: Patients had eleven to twelve mismatch repair-deficient cancer types, all previously treated and progressing.

The germline V gene has CDR1 SGHNT and CDR2 YYREEE (reference sequence). Losses at the gene ends were 5 bases for V and 0 bases for J; bases not matched to a gene: 6. The CDR3 consists of 17 residues. Profiled with immunoSEQ multiplex PCR; TCRdb holds only in-frame clones, not every one. The data show about 24,000 clones, around 80% seen once. Study-level points and caveats: Rapid post-treatment expansion, then contraction, generally preceding radiologic response, marked tumor-resident clones.

The table lists this clone with a count of one. As yet, its antigen is unknown. Every patient had mismatch repair deficiency by PCR or immunohistochemistry. The chain is built from TRBV5-4 and TRBJ2-3; 13 bases agree with TRBD2. The sample in question was peripheral blood, obtained 12 weeks after starting pembrolizumab. The source is an adult with mismatch repair-deficient cancer. CDR3 region: CASSRRLAGGSTDTQYF. CDR3 nucleotide sequence: TGTGCCAGCAGTCGAAGACTAGCGGGAGGTAGCACAGATACGCAGTATTTT.